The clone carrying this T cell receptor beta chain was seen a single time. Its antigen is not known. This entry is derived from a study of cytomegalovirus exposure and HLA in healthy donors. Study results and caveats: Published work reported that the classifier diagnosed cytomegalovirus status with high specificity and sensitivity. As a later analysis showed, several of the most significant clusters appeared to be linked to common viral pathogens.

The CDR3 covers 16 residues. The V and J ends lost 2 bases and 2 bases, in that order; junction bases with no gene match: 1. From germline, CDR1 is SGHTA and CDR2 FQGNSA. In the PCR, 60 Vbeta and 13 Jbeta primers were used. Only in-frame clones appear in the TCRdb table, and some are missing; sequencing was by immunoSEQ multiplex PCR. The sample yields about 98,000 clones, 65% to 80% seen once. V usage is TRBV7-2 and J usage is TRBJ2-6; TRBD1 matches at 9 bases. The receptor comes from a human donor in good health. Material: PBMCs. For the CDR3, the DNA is TGTGCCAGCAGCTTAACAGGGGGCGCTGGGGCCAACGTCCTGACTTTC. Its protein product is CASSLTGGAGANVLTF.